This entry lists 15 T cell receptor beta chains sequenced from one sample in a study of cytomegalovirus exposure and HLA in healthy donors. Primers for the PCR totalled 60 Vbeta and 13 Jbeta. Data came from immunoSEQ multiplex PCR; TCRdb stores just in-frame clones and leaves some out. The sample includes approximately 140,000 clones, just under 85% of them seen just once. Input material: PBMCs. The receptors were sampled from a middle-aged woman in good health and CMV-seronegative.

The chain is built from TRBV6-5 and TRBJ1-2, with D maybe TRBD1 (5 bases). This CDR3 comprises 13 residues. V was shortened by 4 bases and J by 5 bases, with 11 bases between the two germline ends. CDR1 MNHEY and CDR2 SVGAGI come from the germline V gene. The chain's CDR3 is CASSFRAFYGYTF. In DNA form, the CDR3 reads TGTGCCAGCAGTTTCAGGGCTTTTTATGGCTACACCTTC.

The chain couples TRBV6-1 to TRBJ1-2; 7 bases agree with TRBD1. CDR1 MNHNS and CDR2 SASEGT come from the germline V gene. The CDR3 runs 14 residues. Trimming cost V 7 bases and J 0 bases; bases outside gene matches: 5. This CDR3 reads CASNQDRTNYGYTF. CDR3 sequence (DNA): TGTGCCAGCAACCAGGACAGGACTAACTATGGCTACACCTTC.

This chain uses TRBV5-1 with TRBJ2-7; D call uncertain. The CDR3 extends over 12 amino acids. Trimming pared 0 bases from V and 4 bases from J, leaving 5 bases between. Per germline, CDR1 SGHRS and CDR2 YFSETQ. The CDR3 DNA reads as TGCGCCAGCAGCTTGGGGGCGTACGAGCAGTACTTC. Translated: CASSLGAYEQYF.

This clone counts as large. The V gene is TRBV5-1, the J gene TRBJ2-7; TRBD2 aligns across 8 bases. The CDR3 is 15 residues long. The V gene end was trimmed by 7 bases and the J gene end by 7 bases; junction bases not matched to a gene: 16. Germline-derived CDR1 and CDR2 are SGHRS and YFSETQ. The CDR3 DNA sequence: TGCGCCAGCGGAGCGGGAGCGCTTTCAGTGGGGGAGCAGTACTTC. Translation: CASGAGALSVGEQYF.

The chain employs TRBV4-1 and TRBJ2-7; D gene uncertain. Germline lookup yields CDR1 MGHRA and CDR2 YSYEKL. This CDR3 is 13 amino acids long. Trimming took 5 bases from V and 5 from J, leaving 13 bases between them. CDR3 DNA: TGCGCCAGCAGCTCACTCCGAACCAACGAGCAGTACTTC. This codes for CASSSLRTNEQYF.

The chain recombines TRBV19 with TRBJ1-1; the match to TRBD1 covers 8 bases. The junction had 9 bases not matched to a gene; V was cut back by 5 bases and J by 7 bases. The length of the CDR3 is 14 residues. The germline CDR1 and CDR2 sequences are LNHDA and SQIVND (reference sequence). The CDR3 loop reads CASSPGQGLLEAFF. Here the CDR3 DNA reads TGTGCCAGTAGTCCAGGACAGGGCCTCCTTGAAGCTTTCTTT.

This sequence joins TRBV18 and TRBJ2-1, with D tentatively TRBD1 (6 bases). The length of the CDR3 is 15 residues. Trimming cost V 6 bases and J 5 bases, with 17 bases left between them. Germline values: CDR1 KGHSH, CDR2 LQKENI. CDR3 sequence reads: CASSEKQGEHNEQFF. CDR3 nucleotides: TGTGCCAGCTCGGAGAAACAGGGAGAACACAATGAGCAGTTCTTC.

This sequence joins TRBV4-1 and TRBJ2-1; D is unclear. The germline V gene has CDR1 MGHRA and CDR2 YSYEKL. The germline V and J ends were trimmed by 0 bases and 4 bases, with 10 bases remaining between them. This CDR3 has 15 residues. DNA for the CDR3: TGCGCCAGCAGCCAAGAATATACGGTTTACAATGAGCAGTTCTTC. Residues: CASSQEYTVYNEQFF.

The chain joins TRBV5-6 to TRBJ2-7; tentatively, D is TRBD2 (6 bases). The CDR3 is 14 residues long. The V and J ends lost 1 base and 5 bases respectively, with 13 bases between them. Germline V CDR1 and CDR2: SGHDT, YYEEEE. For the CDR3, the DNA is TGTGCCAGCAGCTTGTCACCGGGAGCCGACGAGCAGTACTTC. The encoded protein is CASSLSPGADEQYF.

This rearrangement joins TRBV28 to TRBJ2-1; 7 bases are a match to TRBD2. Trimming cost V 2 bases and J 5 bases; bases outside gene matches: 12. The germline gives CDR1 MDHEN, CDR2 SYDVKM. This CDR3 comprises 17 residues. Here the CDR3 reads CASSLRMAGAPHNEQFF. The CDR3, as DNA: TGTGCCAGCAGTTTAAGAATGGCGGGAGCGCCTCACAATGAGCAGTTCTTC.

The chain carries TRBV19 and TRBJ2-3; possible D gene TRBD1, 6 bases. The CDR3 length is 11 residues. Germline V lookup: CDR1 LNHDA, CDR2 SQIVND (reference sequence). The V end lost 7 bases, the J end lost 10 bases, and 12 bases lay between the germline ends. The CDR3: CASTSGAPQYF. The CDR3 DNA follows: TGTGCCAGTACGTCAGGGGCACCGCAGTATTTT.

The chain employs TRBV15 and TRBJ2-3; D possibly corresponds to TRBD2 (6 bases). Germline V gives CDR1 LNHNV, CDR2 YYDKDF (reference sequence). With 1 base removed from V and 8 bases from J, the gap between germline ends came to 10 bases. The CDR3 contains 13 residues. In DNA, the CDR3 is TGTGCCACCAGCAGAGGTCCGGAGGGTACGCAGTATTTT. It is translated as CATSRGPEGTQYF.

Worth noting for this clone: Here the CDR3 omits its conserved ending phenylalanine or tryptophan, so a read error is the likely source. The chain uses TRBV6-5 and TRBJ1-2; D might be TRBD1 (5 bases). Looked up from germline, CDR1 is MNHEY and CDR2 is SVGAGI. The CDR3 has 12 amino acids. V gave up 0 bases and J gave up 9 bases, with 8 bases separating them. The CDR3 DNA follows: TGTGCCAGCAGTTACTCAGGACAAAGCTACACCCTC. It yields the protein CASSYSGQSYTL.

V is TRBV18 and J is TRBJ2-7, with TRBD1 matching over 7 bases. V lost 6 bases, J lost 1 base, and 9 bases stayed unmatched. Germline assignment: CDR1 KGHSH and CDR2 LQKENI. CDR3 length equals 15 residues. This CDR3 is CASSHTGTASYEQYF. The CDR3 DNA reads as TGTGCCAGCTCCCATACCGGGACAGCTTCCTACGAGCAGTACTTC.

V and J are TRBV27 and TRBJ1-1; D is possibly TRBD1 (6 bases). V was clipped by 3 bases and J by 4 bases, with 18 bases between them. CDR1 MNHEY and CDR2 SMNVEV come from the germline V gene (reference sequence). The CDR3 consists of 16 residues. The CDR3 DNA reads TGTGCCAGCAGTTTCCCAAGCACCGGGGGGGCCACTGAAGCTTTCTTT. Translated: CASSFPSTGGATEAFF.